A selection of T cell receptor beta chains follows, all from one sample in a study of technical replicates of blood from several donors. Using immunoSEQ multiplex PCR, the repertoire was profiled, and TCRdb retains in-frame clones only, with some absent. The top ten clones hold 5% of a sample with under 75,000 clones, 70% to 90% of them seen once. Sequenced input: PBMCs. The source is a human donor in good health. Some clones in this sample may be carry-over from other donors' samples. Both conserved end residues are trimmed from each CDR3.

CDR3 length,V gene,J gene,CDR3 protein
13,TRBV4-2,TRBJ2-5,ASSQGLASEETQY
13,TRBV7-9,TRBJ2-4,ASSLGRGDENIQY
12,TRBV6-6,TRBJ1-2,ASSQDRDRGGYT
12,TRBV10-3,TRBJ2-7,AISDWAGVNEQY
14,TRBV6-4,TRBJ1-3,ASRGGSKFSGNTIY
15,TRBV18,TRBJ1-5,ASSPSWRTGVNQPQH
12,TRBV2,TRBJ2-1,ASSENLAGVEQF
13,TRBV10-3,TRBJ1-5,AISTGGIGNQPQH
11,TRBV7-9,TRBJ2-7,ASSPDRDHEQY
13,TRBV5-1,TRBJ2-1,ASSPRGGQNNEQF
12,TRBV6-1,TRBJ2-7,ASSLPGQGNEQY
11,TRBV5-5,TRBJ1-1,ASSKDRATEAF
12,TRBV12-5,TRBJ2-1,ASGFPSGDNEQF
10,TRBV29-1,TRBJ2-7,SVEPRQGQQY
13,TRBV11-2,TRBJ2-1,ASSLGLGGNNEQF
14,TRBV21-1,TRBJ2-7,ASSRRTSGSSYEQY
15,TRBV11-2,TRBJ1-3,ASSPTGGRAFGNTIY
16,TRBV7-9,TRBJ2-5,ASSLGPGGSTSRETQY
13,TRBV2,TRBJ1-6,ASSGLGTGNSPLH
14,TRBV7-8,TRBJ2-3,ASSLDRSQGTDTQY
12,TRBV4-2,TRBJ1-4,ASSVGFNSEKLF
14,TRBV27,TRBJ2-5,ASSLKTGGTRETQY